These 2 T cell receptor beta chains came from one sample sequenced in a study of blood T cell repertoires in COVID-19. Sequenced by immunoSEQ multiplex PCR; TCRdb stores in-frame clones only, minus some. The repertoire has roughly 260,000 clones, roughly 90% of them found once; the top ten carry approximately 10%. The sample comprised peripheral blood. The receptors derive from a woman aged 25 to 45 with COVID-19, enrolled during active disease.

The chain has TRBV5-1 and TRBJ2-2; D is unclear. With 6 bases removed from V and 1 base from J, the gap between germline ends came to 13 bases. CDR1 and CDR2 (germline): SGHRS, YFSETQ. There are 15 residues in the CDR3. CDR3 loop: CASTPDPGNTGELFF. The CDR3 nucleotides read TGCGCCAGCACTCCAGATCCGGGGAACACCGGGGAGCTGTTTTTT.

This clone was detected once. This chain connects TRBV5-5 to TRBJ2-7; perhaps TRBD1 as D (5 bases). V lost 1 base, J lost 6 bases, and 17 bases lay in between. Germline-derived CDR1 and CDR2 are SGHKS and YYEKEE (reference sequence). The CDR3 has 15 residues. In DNA, the CDR3 is TGTGCCAGCAGCTTGTCCGGCCAGGTGGGGCTCGAGCAGTACTTC. The encoded protein is CASSLSGQVGLEQYF.